This T cell receptor (beta chain) was documented in a study of T cell clones after liver transplantation. Whole-study context: Immunosuppression withdrawal was tried within 2 years after liver transplantation in this trial. Standard immunosuppression, with no induction, continued until 12-24 months after transplant.

Using immunoSEQ multiplex PCR, the repertoire was profiled, and TCRdb retains in-frame clones only, with some absent. This table holds fewer than 65,000 clones, 60% to 75% found once. In germline, CDR1 is WNHNN, CDR2 SYGVQD (reference sequence). The V and J ends lost 5 bases and 0 bases respectively, with 8 bases between them. The length of the CDR3 is 15 residues. Study findings and constraints: Donor-reactive sequences fell more than third party-reactive ones, suggesting partial deletion.

Details on this clone: Antigen: not known.

The V gene is TRBV10-1, the J gene TRBJ1-6; D not resolved. The TCR comes from a human patient who received a liver transplant. Some T cells may trace back to the graft donor. This sample comprised CD4+ T cells from blood, obtained at the 22-month timepoint. CDR3 nucleotide sequence: TGCGCCAGCAGTACCGGGAGCTCCTATAATTCACCCCTCCACTTT. Its protein is CASSTGSSYNSPLHF.